This TCR beta chain was sequenced for a study of CD8 T cells in Susac syndrome. Reverse transcription of roughly 0.45 to 1 ug RNA was performed with random hexamers. From the immunoSEQ multiplex PCR reads, TCRdb called clonotypes with MiXCR, one entry per CDR3 protein. The repertoire includes approximately 200,000 distinct CDR3 sequences, approximately 95% of them detected once, and 0.07% to 0.095% sits in the top ten. The trim removed 3 bases at V and 3 bases at J, leaving 10 bases unmatched. The CDR3 sequence is 15 residues long. The germline V gene encodes CDR1 DFQATT and CDR2 SNEGSKA (reference sequence).

The gene calls are TRBV20-1 and TRBJ2-7; 8 bases fit TRBD2. Sequenced input: CD4+ T cells from PBMCs. The TCR was taken from a human donor with multiple sclerosis. Here the CDR3 reads CSASHGLAGVYEQYF. In DNA form, the CDR3 reads TGCAGTGCTAGTCACGGGCTAGCGGGCGTCTACGAGCAGTACTTC.